This T cell receptor beta chain was found in a study of molecular identifiers for immune sequencing clone quantification. Whole-study context: In replicates, RNA taken from about 19,000 or 110,000 naive CD8 cells was divided five ways, and four portions underwent sequencing.

Study-level results: Clones above 20 RNA copies contained over 99% of effector molecules and under 1% of naive molecules.

When naive CD8 T cells were sorted, they were gated as CD8+CD4-CCR7+CD45RA+. Concerning this clonotype itself: The antigen is undetermined.

Bulk libraries came from a prior protocol with listed TCR primers. One entry per CDR3 protein results from TCRdb running MiXCR on the PCR reads. Among over 600,000 distinct CDR3 sequences listed, just under 20% were seen once. CDR1 and CDR2 from the germline V gene are DFQATT and SNEGSKA (reference sequence). The CDR3 length is 14 residues. V shed 6 bases and J 4 bases; nucleotides not matched to a gene: 9. Material: naive CD8+ T cells from blood, with Jurkat cell RNA spiked in. Subset in this sample: FACS-sorted CD8+CD4-CCR7+CD45RA+ naive T cells. The TCR was taken from a human donor in good health. Some libraries in this study had Jurkat cell RNA spiked in. The gene calls are TRBV20-1 and TRBJ2-7, with 10 bases fitting TRBD1. CDR3 protein: CSAPDRGQSYEQYF. The CDR3 DNA reads TGCAGTGCACCCGACAGGGGGCAGTCGTACGAGCAGTACTTC.